These 23 T cell receptor beta chains came from one sample sequenced in a study of T cells after yellow fever vaccination. TCRdb reprocessed the 5' RACE reads via MiXCR and lists one record per CDR3 protein. The sample has hundreds of thousands of distinct CDR3 sequences; around 3.6% are singletons. Sequenced here: PBMCs, sampled on the day of the yellow fever booster vaccination. These receptor sequences come from a man aged 18 to 30 who received the YFV17D yellow fever vaccine.

This clonotype has a count of ten or more. CDR3 coding DNA: TGTGCCAGCAGTTGGGGATCGGGACAGGGCACCGGGGAGCTGTTTTTT. It yields the protein CASSWGSGQGTGELFF. The chain is built from TRBV12-3 or TRBV12-4 and TRBJ2-2, with 9 bases matching TRBD1. There are 16 residues in the CDR3. Trimming cost V 4 bases and J 4 bases; bases outside gene matches: 7.

Many counts were recorded for this clonotype. This sequence joins TRBV7-9 and TRBJ2-1, with unresolved D. The CDR3 spans 11 residues. Per the germline V gene, CDR1 is SEHNR and CDR2 is FQNEAQ (reference sequence). Trimming shortened V by 5 bases and J by 8 bases, and 7 bases separated the two germline ends. CDR3 in DNA: TGTGCCAGCAGCCTAATGGATGAGCAGTTCTTC. Residues: CASSLMDEQFF.

This clonotype was counted only a few times. This sequence joins TRBV5-1 and TRBJ1-4, with 8 positions matching TRBD1. The CDR3 has 16 amino acids. V lost 2 bases and J lost 3; bases outside the gene matches: 6. Germline V gene data show CDR1 as SGHRS and CDR2 as YFSETQ. CDR3 DNA sequence: TGCGCCAGCAGCTTAACCGGACAGGGTGCTAATGAAAAACTGTTTTTT. Translated, it gives CASSLTGQGANEKLFF. Using reference TRBV5-1 and TRBJ1-4 for the parts outside the CDR3, the full variable domain is KAGVTQTPRYLIKTRGQQVTLSCSPISGHRSVSWYQQTPGQGLQFLFEYFSETQRNKGNFPGRFSGRQFSNSRSEMNVSTLELGDSALYLCASSLTGQGANEKLFFGSGTQLSVL.

The gene calls are TRBV7-6 and TRBJ1-1; D call uncertain. Per the germline V gene, CDR1 is SGHVS and CDR2 is FNYEAQ. V was trimmed by 4 bases and J by 3 bases, leaving 21 bases between them. This CDR3 is 17 amino acids long. The CDR3 loop reads CASSSAYEHLRDTEAFF. CDR3 DNA: TGTGCCAGCAGCTCGGCCTATGAACACTTAAGGGACACTGAAGCTTTCTTT.

The sample holds a few counts of this clonotype. As DNA, the CDR3 is TGCGCCAGCAGCCGCAACTCGAGGACTAGCGGGGGGGCCGGTGAGACCCAGTACTTC. Translating gives CASSRNSRTSGGAGETQYF. V usage is TRBV5-1 and J usage is TRBJ2-5; 15 bases agree with TRBD2. Germline V gives CDR1 SGHRS, CDR2 YFSETQ. J was trimmed by 5 bases and V by 4 bases; bases with no gene match: 15. The CDR3 has 19 residues.

In this sample, this clonotype turned up many times. The rearrangement links TRBV9 to TRBJ2-1, with TRBD2 identical over 10 bases. This CDR3 has 15 residues. The V gene's germline CDR1 is SGDLS and CDR2 YYNGEE. V lost 1 base to trimming and J lost 10 bases; unmatched junction nucleotides: 8. DNA of the CDR3: TGTGCCAGCAGCGTAAAGCTAGCGGGGGAGGGGGAGCAGTTCTTC. It yields the protein CASSVKLAGEGEQFF. Using reference TRBV9 and TRBJ2-1 for the parts outside the CDR3, the full variable domain is DSGVTQTPKHLITATGQRVTLRCSPRSGDLSVYWYQQSLDQGLQFLIQYYNGEERAKGNILERFSAQQFPDLHSELNLSSLELGDSALYFCASSVKLAGEGEQFFGPGTRLTVL.

This clonotype was counted many times. The V call is TRBV11-2, the J call TRBJ2-5; no firm D call. CDR1 SGHAT and CDR2 FQNNGV come from the germline V gene. Trimming removed 0 bases at V and 6 bases at J, with 11 bases between. This CDR3 has 14 residues. The CDR3 DNA follows: TGTGCCAGCAGCTTAGACGGACCCTCTCAGACCCAGTACTTC. This translates into CASSLDGPSQTQYF.

DNA for the CDR3: TGTGCCAGCAGTTATTCGGGGACTTATAGCAATCAGCCCCAGCATTTT. Translated, it gives CASSYSGTYSNQPQHF. The V gene is TRBV6-9, the J gene TRBJ1-5; D might be TRBD1 (5 bases). There are 16 residues in the CDR3. Trimming removed 0 bases at V and 0 bases at J, with 9 bases between. Germline V CDR1 and CDR2: MNHGY, SVAAGI.

The table lists this clonotype with many counts. In DNA, the CDR3 is TGTGCCAGCAGCTTAGCCGGGACGGAAAATGAAAAACTGTTTTTT. Its protein product is CASSLAGTENEKLFF. The chain couples TRBV5-5 to TRBJ1-4, with D perhaps matching TRBD1 (5 bases). Germline values: CDR1 SGHKS, CDR2 YYEKEE (reference sequence). Trimming stripped 2 bases from V and 5 bases from J, with 13 bases between. CDR3 length: 15 amino acids.

This clonotype was seen a few times. The rearrangement joins TRBV5-4 to TRBJ2-3; 9 positions match TRBD2. This CDR3 is built from 17 residues. Germline V gives CDR1 SGHNT, CDR2 YYREEE (reference sequence). Trimming at V came to 4 bases and at J to 0 bases, leaving 9 bases not matched to a gene. The CDR3 sequence: CASSVAGGGSSTDTQYF. The CDR3 DNA reads TGTGCCAGCAGCGTCGCGGGGGGGGGCTCTAGCACAGATACGCAGTATTTT.

This clonotype was detected many times. The chain has TRBV7-6 and TRBJ2-7, with a weak D call TRBD1 (6 bases). The CDR3 loop spans 15 amino acids. Germline CDR1 and CDR2: SGHVS and FNYEAQ. With 2 bases removed from V and 5 bases from J, the gap between germline ends came to 16 bases. The DNA of the CDR3 is TGTGCCAGCAGCTTATCGGACAGCTTGTCGGACGAGCAGTACGTC. Its protein product is CASSLSDSLSDEQYV.

This clonotype was seen many times. The chain employs TRBV5-6 and TRBJ2-7; D not resolved. CDR1 and CDR2 (germline): SGHDT, YYEEEE. V dropped 1 base and J dropped 8 bases, with 10 bases sitting between them. The CDR3 is 12 residues long. As DNA, the CDR3 is TGTGCCAGCAGCTTGACCCTGGGAAAGCAGTACTTC. Protein sequence: CASSLTLGKQYF.

This clonotype was picked up a small number of times. The chain is built from TRBV5-1 and TRBJ1-2, with 7 positions matching TRBD1. CDR1 and CDR2 (germline): SGHRS, YFSETQ. With 2 bases clipped from V and 7 bases from J, the junction kept 8 bases outside the gene matches. The CDR3 runs to 14 residues. CDR3 in amino acids: CASSFLMGQSGYTF. The CDR3, as DNA: TGCGCCAGCAGCTTCCTTATGGGACAGAGTGGCTACACCTTC.

In its sample, this clonotype was seen many times. The chain recombines TRBV7-9 with TRBJ1-3; D remains ambiguous. This CDR3 is built from 16 residues. Germline V lookup: CDR1 SEHNR, CDR2 FQNEAQ (reference sequence). V was trimmed by 5 bases and J by 8 bases, leaving 22 bases between them. In DNA form, the CDR3 reads TGTGCCAGCAGCCCCTCGGCGGGTGGTTACGGAGACACCATATATTTT. Its translation is CASSPSAGGYGDTIYF.

This clonotype came up many times. The V call is TRBV6-2 or TRBV6-3, the J call TRBJ2-1; 8 bases line up with TRBD2. From germline, CDR1 is MNHEY and CDR2 SVGEGT. With 1 base clipped from V and 0 bases from J, the junction kept 2 bases outside the gene matches. CDR3 length: 16 amino acids. CDR3 DNA sequence: TGTGCCAGCAGTTACTTGCGGGGGGACTCCTACAATGAGCAGTTCTTC. It yields the protein CASSYLRGDSYNEQFF.

Many counts were recorded for this clonotype. V usage is TRBV7-9 and J usage is TRBJ2-1; 8 positions match TRBD2. Germline CDR1 reads SEHNR; CDR2 reads FQNEAQ (reference sequence). This CDR3 contains 15 residues. V lost 6 bases, J lost 4 bases, and 8 bases stayed unmatched. This CDR3 reads CASSYPGTSYNEQFF. CDR3 nucleotides: TGTGCCAGCAGTTATCCCGGGACTAGTTACAATGAGCAGTTCTTC.

CDR3 coding DNA: TGTGCCAGCAGCCCCGCCGGGGCGGCGGGCCTCAATGAGCAGTTCTTC. Its translation is CASSPAGAAGLNEQFF. The chain uses TRBV5-4 and TRBJ2-1; either TRBD1 or TRBD2 may fit D (5 bases each). The V end was cut by 4 bases, the J end by 6 bases, with 20 bases between. Germline CDR1 is SGHNT and CDR2 is YYREEE (reference sequence). This CDR3 has 16 amino acids.

This sequence joins TRBV5-1 and TRBJ2-5; 10 positions agree with TRBD2. CDR3 length: 14 amino acids. Germline V CDR1 and CDR2: SGHRS, YFSETQ. Unmatched junction bases numbered 4, after V lost 5 bases and J lost 3 bases. CDR3 in DNA: TGCGCCAGCAGATCCCTAGCGGGGGAAGAGACCCAGTACTTC. Residues: CASRSLAGEETQYF.

This clonotype was counted a few times. The genes are TRBV12-3 or TRBV12-4 and TRBJ1-5, with 8 bases matching TRBD1. V shed 0 bases and J 5 bases; nucleotides not matched to a gene: 6. This CDR3 region has 16 residues. The CDR3 here is CASSLAHGQGDQPQHF. CDR3 coding DNA: TGTGCCAGCAGTTTAGCGCATGGACAGGGCGATCAGCCCCAGCATTTT.

This clonotype was recorded many times. CDR3 DNA: TGTGCCAGCAGCATCGACAGCCCCGCTTCAAATGAGCAGTTCTTC. This codes for CASSIDSPASNEQFF. The rearrangement joins TRBV7-2 to TRBJ2-1; possibly TRBD1 for D (5 bases). V lost 5 bases and J lost 7, with 18 bases in between. Germline V lookup: CDR1 SGHTA, CDR2 FQGNSA. CDR3 length: 15 residues.

The table lists this clonotype with a few counts. The gene calls are TRBV3-1 and TRBJ2-7, with D tentatively TRBD2 (5 bases). Germline values: CDR1 LGHDT, CDR2 YNNKEL (reference sequence). The CDR3 sequence is 13 residues long. V lost 1 base and J 6 bases, leaving 10 bases between the germline ends. The CDR3 bases are TGTGCCAGCAGCCAAGTAGGGAGCACCGAGCAGTACTTC. Encoded protein: CASSQVGSTEQYF.

This clonotype was counted many times. V gene TRBV19 combines with J gene TRBJ1-1; D gene ambiguous. The germline V gene has CDR1 LNHDA and CDR2 SQIVND (reference sequence). This CDR3 region has 13 residues. V lost 3 bases, J lost 4 bases, and 9 bases lay in between. CDR3: CASSMDRSTEAFF. Here the CDR3 DNA reads TGTGCCAGTAGTATGGACCGGAGCACTGAAGCTTTCTTT.

This clonotype has a count of ten or more. The J gene is TRBJ2-7, the V gene TRBV12-3 or TRBV12-4, with D possibly being TRBD1 (5 bases). Trimming shortened V by 6 bases and J by 4 bases, and 16 bases separated the two germline ends. The CDR3 is made up of 14 amino acids. This chain's CDR3 is CASSSLIDSYEQYF. In DNA form, the CDR3 reads TGTGCCAGCAGCTCATTGATAGACAGTTACGAGCAGTACTTC.